What follows are 21 T cell receptor beta chains derived from one specimen sequenced in a study of T-cell memory formation after mild COVID-19. TCRdb analysed the 5' RACE reads with MiXCR anew, one entry per CDR3 protein. The sample shows about 400,000 distinct CDR3 sequences, more than 20% of them seen only once. Sequenced sample: PBMCs or a T cell subset sorted from them (not recorded which). The receptors come from an adult woman who had mild COVID-19 (a few samples of this study predate the infection). Cell type and time point are not known.

The V gene is TRBV12-3 or TRBV12-4, the J gene TRBJ2-5; 8 bases match TRBD1. V was pared by 8 bases and J by 5 bases, with 10 bases of the junction left unmatched. This CDR3 is 14 amino acids long. CDR3 DNA sequence: TGTGCCAGCTCACTGACAGGGGAGGCGGAGACCCAGTACTTC. Translation: CASSLTGEAETQYF.

The genes are TRBV6-6 and TRBJ2-3; D is uncertain. CDR3 size: 13 residues. Germline V gives CDR1 MNHNY, CDR2 SVGAGI (reference sequence). The V end was cut by 2 bases, the J end by 5 bases, with 8 bases between. The CDR3 loop is CASSYTRIDTQYF. In nucleotides, the CDR3 is TGTGCCAGCAGTTACACCCGGATAGATACGCAGTATTTT.

V and J are TRBV15 and TRBJ1-1; D unresolved. CDR3 length: 14 residues. CDR1 is LNHNV and CDR2 is YYDKDF in the germline V gene (reference sequence). Trimming shortened V by 1 base and J by 4 bases, and 10 bases separated the two germline ends. The CDR3 sequence is CATSRAQISTEAFF. CDR3 nucleotides: TGTGCCACCAGCAGAGCGCAGATATCCACTGAAGCTTTCTTT.

The chain couples TRBV10-3 to TRBJ2-2, with D unresolved. Germline assignment: CDR1 ENHRY and CDR2 SYGVKD. The V end lost 1 base, the J end lost 1 base, and 4 bases lay between the germline ends. The CDR3 loop spans 14 amino acids. CDR3 in DNA: TGTGCCATCAGTGAGTGGGAGAACACCGGGGAGCTGTTTTTT. Its protein product is CAISEWENTGELFF.

The gene calls are TRBV7-2 and TRBJ2-2; D possibly uses TRBD1 or TRBD2 (5 bases each). Germline-derived CDR1 and CDR2 are SGHTA and FQGNSA. This CDR3 has 18 amino acids. Trimming took off 1 base at V and 5 bases at J, with 20 bases between the two ends. CDR3 loop: CASSLEPPGPGRTGELFF. The CDR3 DNA is TGTGCCAGCAGCTTAGAGCCCCCGGGACCTGGGCGGACCGGGGAGCTGTTTTTT.

Only a few counts were recorded for this clonotype. This chain links TRBV4-3 with TRBJ2-2, with D possibly being TRBD1 (6 bases). The CDR3 loop spans 18 amino acids. Germline V gene lookup returns CDR1 LGHNA and CDR2 YSLEER. The V end was cut by 0 bases, the J end by 1 base, with 15 bases between. CDR3 sequence: CASSQDDGQGLNTGELFF. The CDR3 DNA reads as TGCGCCAGCAGCCAAGATGACGGTCAGGGGTTGAACACCGGGGAGCTGTTTTTT.

V and J are TRBV7-2 and TRBJ2-7; D gene uncertain. Trimming removed 5 bases from V and 1 base from J, with 12 bases in between. The germline V gene has CDR1 SGHTA and CDR2 FQGNSA. The length of the CDR3 is 14 residues. As DNA, the CDR3 is TGTGCCAGCAGCCCCCCGGACCTATCCTACGAGCAGTACTTC. This encodes CASSPPDLSYEQYF.

This clonotype was counted only a few times. This chain connects TRBV18 to TRBJ2-7; D ambiguous. Trimming took off 3 bases at V and 2 bases at J, with 8 bases between the two ends. The CDR3 covers 13 residues. Germline V gene lookup returns CDR1 KGHSH and CDR2 LQKENI. The DNA of the CDR3 is TGTGCCAGCTCACCGCTACAGACCTACGAGCAGTACTTC. Amino acid sequence: CASSPLQTYEQYF.

The J gene is TRBJ2-3, the V gene TRBV5-1; possible D gene TRBD2, 6 bases. Trimming pared 4 bases from V and 2 bases from J, leaving 11 bases between. Per germline, CDR1 SGHRS and CDR2 YFSETQ. The CDR3 runs 14 residues. The CDR3 bases are TGCGCCAGCAGCCCGGGAGAACCCACAGATACGCAGTATTTT. The encoded protein is CASSPGEPTDTQYF.

The chain carries TRBV29-1 and TRBJ2-7, with 11 bases identical to TRBD2. CDR3 length: 15 residues. With V trimmed by 6 bases and J by 2 bases, 9 bases remained unmatched. Germline V CDR1 and CDR2: SQVTM, ANQGSEA. CDR3 DNA sequence: TGCAGCGTGCCCCTGACTAGCGGGACCCCCTACGAGCAGTACTTC. It specifies CSVPLTSGTPYEQYF.

This clonotype was seen a few times. V and J are TRBV20-1 and TRBJ2-7; 9 bases are shared with TRBD2. This CDR3 contains 15 residues. The germline gives CDR1 DFQATT, CDR2 SNEGSKA (reference sequence). With 0 bases clipped from V and 4 bases from J, the junction kept 7 bases outside the gene matches. The CDR3 loop reads CSARDEREVGYEQYF. The CDR3 nucleotides are TGCAGTGCTAGAGATGAGCGGGAGGTCGGTTACGAGCAGTACTTC.

This clonotype was seen ten or more times. The rearrangement links TRBV12-3 or TRBV12-4 to TRBJ2-3; D not certain. Between the trimmed V and J ends, which lost 5 bases and 2 bases, there was a span of 8 bases. This CDR3 spans 13 amino acids. The CDR3 bases are TGTGCCAGCAGTCCTCCGAACACAGATACGCAGTATTTT. This translates into CASSPPNTDTQYF.

This clonotype was counted a few times. The rearrangement links TRBV27 to TRBJ2-1; 8 nucleotides line up with TRBD1. CDR3 size: 17 residues. Germline trimming cut 4 bases from V and 8 bases from J; bases unmatched to any gene: 16. Germline lookup yields CDR1 MNHEY and CDR2 SMNVEV (reference sequence). The CDR3 spells CASSSPPRTGLWDEQFF. CDR3 nucleotides: TGTGCCAGCAGTTCCCCCCCTCGGACAGGGTTATGGGATGAGCAGTTCTTC.

This clonotype was detected only a few times. The J gene is TRBJ2-2, the V gene TRBV5-6, with D maybe TRBD2 (6 bases). The CDR3 contains 16 residues. The germline V gene encodes CDR1 SGHDT and CDR2 YYEEEE. V gave up 4 bases and J gave up 3 bases, with 16 bases separating them. The chain's CDR3 is CASSRPEGADTGELFF. CDR3 coding DNA: TGTGCCAGCAGCCGGCCGGAGGGAGCGGACACCGGGGAGCTGTTTTTT.

The gene calls are TRBV7-2 and TRBJ1-3; D possibly corresponds to TRBD1 (5 bases). The V gene lost 5 bases and the J gene lost 4 bases, with 15 bases spanning the gap. The germline gives CDR1 SGHTA, CDR2 FQGNSA. The CDR3 is 15 residues long. The CDR3: CASSRWGYQGNTIYF. The CDR3 region has the DNA TGTGCCAGCAGCCGGTGGGGGTATCAAGGAAACACCATATATTTT.

V gene TRBV5-1 combines with J gene TRBJ1-2, with TRBD1 matching 9 bases. The ends lost 5 bases at V and 3 bases at J; junction bases unmatched: 5. The CDR3 sequence is 14 residues long. Germline values: CDR1 SGHRS, CDR2 YFSETQ. This CDR3 reads CASRTTGGDYGYTF. The CDR3 DNA follows: TGCGCCAGCAGGACAACAGGGGGCGACTATGGCTACACCTTC.

This clonotype was found a few times. V gene TRBV4-2 combines with J gene TRBJ2-7; maybe TRBD2 (5 bases). Per germline, CDR1 LGHNA and CDR2 YNFKEQ. The CDR3 has 16 residues. Trimming removed 0 bases from V and 5 bases from J, with 17 bases in between. CDR3 residues: CASSQDPSPTRDEQYF. Here the CDR3 DNA reads TGTGCCAGCAGCCAAGATCCCAGCCCCACTAGGGACGAGCAGTACTTC.

A few counts support this clonotype. The V and J genes are TRBV10-3 and TRBJ2-3, with 7 bases lining up with TRBD1. The ends lost 10 bases at V and 0 bases at J; junction bases unmatched: 4. The CDR3 is 13 residues long. Germline-derived CDR1 and CDR2 are ENHRY and SYGVKD. In DNA, the CDR3 is TGTGCCACCAAGGACAGGAGCACAGATACGCAGTATTTT. Its protein is CATKDRSTDTQYF.

This chain joins TRBV4-3 and TRBJ2-1; 11 bases fit TRBD2. The trim removed 3 bases at V and 3 bases at J, leaving 1 base unmatched. The CDR3 totals 15 residues. Germline CDR1 reads LGHNA; CDR2 reads YSLEER. As DNA, the CDR3 is TGCGCCAGCAGCCAGACTAGCGGGGTCTACAATGAGCAGTTCTTC. Translating it yields CASSQTSGVYNEQFF.

V and J are TRBV29-1 and TRBJ2-1, with D unresolved. With 6 bases removed from V and 0 bases from J, the gap between germline ends came to 9 bases. Germline V gives CDR1 SQVTM, CDR2 ANQGSEA. The CDR3 extends over 13 amino acids. The CDR3 coding sequence is TGCAGCGTCGGTAGCAGCTCCTACAATGAGCAGTTCTTC. Amino acids: CSVGSSSYNEQFF.

This sequence joins TRBV30 and TRBJ1-1; 7 nucleotides align to TRBD1. CDR1 GTSNPN and CDR2 SVGIG come from the germline V gene (reference sequence). With V trimmed by 4 bases and J by 2 bases, 4 bases remained unmatched. The CDR3 extends over 13 amino acids. CDR3 nucleotide sequence: TGTGCCTGGAAGGGACAGATTAACACTGAAGCTTTCTTT. It specifies CAWKGQINTEAFF.